The rows below give T cell receptor beta chains drawn from one sample of a study of tumor-infiltrating lymphocytes in primary liver carcinoma. Via MiXCR, TCRdb re-called the multiplex PCR reads, giving one row per CDR3 protein. The sample consists of 300,000 to 400,000 distinct CDR3 sequences, 65% of them appearing once. Sequenced: peripheral blood. Source of these receptors: a man aged 40-49 years with primary liver carcinoma and hepatitis B virus infection. Both conserved end residues are part of each CDR3. A D gene is named only where the DNA matches it firmly. Where a row states a size, it is once, few, many or the class of an expanded clone; other rows omit it.

TRBV11-1	TRBD2	-	TRBJ2-1	TGTGCCAGCAGTTTAGTGGCTAGCGGGAGTACCTACAATGAGCAGTTCTTC	CASSLVASGSTYNEQFF
TRBV7-9	-	-	TRBJ2-6	TGTGCCAGCAGCTTATGGGCAACCTCTGGGGTCAACGTCCTGACTTTC	CASSLWATSGVNVLTF
TRBV4-2	-	-	TRBJ2-7	TGTGCCAGCAGCTTGGCCTGGGGGCAGGACAAAGGCTTC	CASSLAWGQDKGF
TRBV24-1	-	-	TRBJ2-4	TGTGCCACCTCTGGGGACAAAAACATTCAGTACTTC	CATSGDKNIQYF
TRBV12-3/TRBV12-4	-	-	TRBJ1-3	TGTGCCAGCAGTTGGGGGGTCCCTGGAAACACCATATATTTT	CASSWGVPGNTIYF
TRBV12-3/TRBV12-4	-	many	TRBJ2-1	TGTGCCAGCAGTTTAAAAAGGGCGGTGAATGAGCAGTTCTTC	CASSLKRAVNEQFF
TRBV12-3/TRBV12-4	TRBD2	many	TRBJ2-3	TGTGCCAGCAGTCCTAGCGGGTCTACAGATACGCAGTATTTT	CASSPSGSTDTQYF
TRBV6-5	TRBD2	few	TRBJ2-5	TGTGCCATCAGTCCCCTAACCAGCGGGAGCCAAGAGACCCAGTACTTC	CAISPLTSGSQETQYF
TRBV6-2/TRBV6-3	-	many	TRBJ2-7	TGTGCCAGCAGCACCCAGGGACACTACGAGCAGTACTTC	CASSTQGHYEQYF
TRBV6-1	-	-	TRBJ2-3	TGTGCCAGCAGTGATAGTCAGGCAGATACGCAGTATTTT	CASSDSQADTQYF
TRBV11-1	-	once	TRBJ2-7	TGTGCCAGCAGGGGGAAGCTATCCTACGAGCAATGCTTC	CASRGKLSYEQCF
TRBV6-1	-	-	TRBJ2-7	TGTGCCAGCTGCGTTTCGAGGGGCCTGTGCTACGAGCAGTACTTC	CASCVSRGLCYEQYF
TRBV6-2/TRBV6-3	-	-	TRBJ1-2	TGTGTCAGCAATTACTCGGGCGAACTAGGCTATGGCTACACCTTC	CVSNYSGELGYGYTF
TRBV28	-	few	TRBJ2-2	TGTGCCAGCAGCTCCGCAGCGGACTCGAACACCGGGGAGCTGTTTTTT	CASSSAADSNTGELFF
TRBV10-3	-	many	TRBJ2-1	TGTGCCATCAGTGAGTCCGACGTTAATGAGCAGTTCTTC	CAISESDVNEQFF
TRBV7-8	-	-	TRBJ1-1	TGTGCCAGCAGCTTACGACCCCCGGTGTCGAGCACTGAAGCTTTCTTT	CASSLRPPVSSTEAFF
TRBV11-2	-	-	TRBJ2-7	TGTGCCTGCAGCTTAGCCGGGGCTGGCCACGAGCAGTACTTC	CACSLAGAGHEQYF
TRBV5-1	-	-	TRBJ2-1	TGCGCCAGCAGCTTGACAGGAGGGCTCAATGAGCAGTTCTTC	CASSLTGGLNEQFF
TRBV6-2/TRBV6-3	TRBD1	many	TRBJ1-1	TGTGCCAGCAGTTACAGCAGGGGGCGGGATCCTGAAGCTTTCTTT	CASSYSRGRDPEAFF
TRBV6-2/TRBV6-3	TRBD2	-	TRBJ2-2	TGTGCCGGCAGACGGACTAGAGGGGCGAACACCGGGGAGCTGTTTTTT	CAGRRTRGANTGELFF
TRBV28	TRBD2	-	TRBJ2-7	TGTGCCAGCAATGTACCGGGACTAGCGTCCTACGAGCAGTACTTC	CASNVPGLASYEQYF
TRBV5-4	-	-	TRBJ2-5	TGTGCCAGCAGTAGATCGGCAGGGGTAATGGAGACCCAGTACTTC	CASSRSAGVMETQYF
TRBV10-3	-	few	TRBJ1-2	TGTGCCATCAAAGGGGCAGGACACTATGGCTACACCTTC	CAIKGAGHYGYTF
TRBV30	-	-	TRBJ1-2	TGTGCCTGGAGTGACGGGACTATTGAAACCTTC	CAWSDGTIETF
TRBV11-1	-	-	TRBJ2-7	TGTGCCAGCAGCCGCACTCGGGACTCCCGCTACGGACAGTACTTC	CASSRTRDSRYGQYF
TRBV29-1	-	-	TRBJ1-1	TGCAGCGTGGGAACAGGGCGGGAAGCTTTCTTT	CSVGTGREAFF
TRBV25-1	TRBD2	-	TRBJ2-7	TGTGCCAGCGGTAAAGGGACTAGCGGGAGCTACGAGCAGTACTTC	CASGKGTSGSYEQYF
TRBV11-2	-	many	TRBJ2-1	TGTGCCAGCAGTCGGTTCTATGAGCAGTTCTTC	CASSRFYEQFF
TRBV11-2	-	-	TRBJ2-3	TGCGCCAGCATCTCCCGTACAGATATGCAGTATTTT	CASISRTDMQYF
TRBV6-2/TRBV6-3	-	many	TRBJ2-1	TGTGCCATATCTGGAGCCCACAAGCAGTTCTTC	CAISGAHKQFF
TRBV5-6	-	-	TRBJ2-3	TGTGCTAGCATCTGGTTACATGGGGATACGCAGTATTTT	CASIWLHGDTQYF
TRBV5-1	TRBD1	-	TRBJ2-7	TGCGCCAGCAGACTCGGGACAGTGAGCTCCTACGAGCAGTACTTC	CASRLGTVSSYEQYF
TRBV30	-	many	TRBJ1-1	TGTGCCTGGAGACGGAACACTGAAGCTTTCTTT	CAWRRNTEAFF
TRBV11-2	-	-	TRBJ1-4	TGTGCCAGCAGCGCGCGGGATAAATGGAATGAAAAACTGTTTTTT	CASSARDKWNEKLFF
TRBV11-2	-	few	TRBJ2-2	TGTGCCAGCAGCTTAGAAGGCCTAGCTGACACCGGGGAGCTGTTTTTT	CASSLEGLADTGELFF
TRBV5-4	-	once	TRBJ2-3	TGTGCCAGTAGCACTACTATCGGCGTCTACACAGATACGCAGTATTTT	CASSTTIGVYTDTQYF
TRBV11-2	TRBD2	-	TRBJ2-3	TGTGCCAGCAGCCGAACTAGCGGGAGCGACACAGATACACAGTATTTT	CASSRTSGSDTDTQYF
TRBV12-3/TRBV12-4	TRBD2	many	TRBJ2-2	TGTGCCAGCAGTTTTCAGGGACTAGCGGACACCGGGGAGCTGTTTTTT	CASSFQGLADTGELFF
TRBV20-1	-	-	TRBJ2-7	TGCAGTGCTACCCAGGGTTCTCCCTACAAGCAGTACTTC	CSATQGSPYKQYF
TRBV5-4	TRBD1	-	TRBJ2-5	TGTGCCAGCAGCCAGAATGCCGGGACAGGAAGAGAGACCCACTACTTC	CASSQNAGTGRETHYF
TRBV28	-	-	TRBJ1-5	TGTGCCAGCAGTTTTGGGTGGGGCAATCAGCCCCAGCATTTT	CASSFGWGNQPQHF
TRBV5-4	-	-	TRBJ2-7	TGTGCCAGCAGCAGGGACGGCCAAGGTTCCTACGAGCAGTACTTC	CASSRDGQGSYEQYF
TRBV24-1	TRBD2	-	TRBJ2-1	TGTGCCACCAGTGATCCCCTAGCGGGAACGACCTACAATGAGCAGTTCTTC	CATSDPLAGTTYNEQFF
TRBV24-1	-	few	TRBJ1-5	TGTGCCACCAGGGGGAATGGCAATCAGCCCCAGCATTTT	CATRGNGNQPQHF
TRBV28	-	few	TRBJ1-1	TGTGCCAGCAGTCTCTTGGGGGTGGACACTGAAGCTTTCTTT	CASSLLGVDTEAFF
TRBV28	-	-	TRBJ2-1	TGTGCCAGTATAGCGGCCCTTGGGGCTGAGCAGTTCTTC	CASIAALGAEQFF
TRBV12-3/TRBV12-4	-	-	TRBJ2-7	TGTGCCAGCAGTCCGGGACACCCGGACGAGCAGTACTTC	CASSPGHPDEQYF
TRBV6-1	TRBD1	once	TRBJ2-1	TGTGTCGTCTCCCTGTCCCGGACAGGGGACTACGAGCAGTTCTTC	CVVSLSRTGDYEQFF